Listed here is a single TCR beta chain. CDR1 and CDR2 (germline): SGHTA, FQGTGA. Trimming took off 0 bases at V and 2 bases at J, with 10 bases between the two ends. The CDR3 extends over 15 amino acids. The record originates from a study of blood T cell repertoires in COVID-19. Study at large: Sample material is recorded as cDNA or gDNA derived from T cells, B-cell-depleted T cells, or PBMCs.

TCRdb keeps only in-frame clones here, not all; method: immunoSEQ multiplex PCR. The sample consists of 150,000 or so clones, over 60% of them appearing once. The V call is TRBV7-3, the J call TRBJ2-5; D unresolved. Material for sequencing was peripheral blood. This TCR came from a woman older than 75 with active or convalescent COVID-19. CDR3 loop: CASSLTYDRQETQYF. The CDR3 DNA follows: TGTGCCAGCAGCTTAACGTATGATAGACAAGAGACCCAGTACTTC.